A single TCR beta chain is shown here with its context. The data were taken from a study of blood T cell repertoires in COVID-19. J lost 0 bases, V lost 4 bases, and 5 bases had no gene match. The CDR3 spans 15 residues. Germline V lookup: CDR1 SGHRS, CDR2 YFSETQ. Original handling: Scientists estimated how many nucleated cells there were by amplifying reference gene primers. Measured with immunoSEQ multiplex PCR; TCRdb has only the in-frame clones, and not every one. V and J calls and clone size are those listed in that table; D and trimming were worked out from the DNA. This sample yields 250,000 to 350,000 clones, of which around 84% are seen a single time; over 1.3% belongs to the top ten.

Sequencing was performed on peripheral blood. The rearrangement uses TRBV5-1 and TRBJ1-1, with TRBD1 identical over 8 bases. The receptor's source is a human donor with COVID-19, enrolled during active disease. The donor label of this sample is uncertain. The CDR3 sequence is CASSERQGMNTEAFF. The CDR3 nucleotides are TGCGCCAGCAGCGAACGACAGGGGATGAACACTGAAGCTTTCTTT.